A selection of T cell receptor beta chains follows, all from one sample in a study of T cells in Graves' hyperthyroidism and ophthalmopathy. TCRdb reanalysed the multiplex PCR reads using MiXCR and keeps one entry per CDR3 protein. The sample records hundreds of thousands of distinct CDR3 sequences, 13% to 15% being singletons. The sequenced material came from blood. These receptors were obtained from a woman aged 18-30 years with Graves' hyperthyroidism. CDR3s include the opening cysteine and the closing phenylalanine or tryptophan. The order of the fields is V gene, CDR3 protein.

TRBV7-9,CATYPAVAGGENEQFF
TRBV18,CASSPKGQGYRGTEAFF
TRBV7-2,CASSSGGLSGANYGYTF
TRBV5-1,CASSLNRATNEKLFF
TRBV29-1,CSVPDRGSWNTF
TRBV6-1,CASRTGDSYEQYF
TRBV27,CASSFLSGGRYEQYF
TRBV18,CASSPRSGRQETQYF
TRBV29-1,CSVVSGVPEAFF
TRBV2,CASKKGLAVDTQYF
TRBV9,CASSVVPDLAAYEQYF
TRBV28,CAIWDRANTGELFF
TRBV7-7,CASSEGGYTGELFF
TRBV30,CAGDRDAYEQYF
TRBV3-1,CASSQLRDGRYTF
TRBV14,CASSGRSYYEQYF
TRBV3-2,CASSHGSRRTYNEQFF
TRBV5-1,CASSWSGSKGHYEQYF
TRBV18,CASSPGLVSRSYEQYF
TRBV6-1,CASSDYPTSWGETQYF
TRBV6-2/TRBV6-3,CASSYPKREWGQFF
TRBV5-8,CASSSYYTGPKAEAFF
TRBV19,CASSRGQLNYGYTF